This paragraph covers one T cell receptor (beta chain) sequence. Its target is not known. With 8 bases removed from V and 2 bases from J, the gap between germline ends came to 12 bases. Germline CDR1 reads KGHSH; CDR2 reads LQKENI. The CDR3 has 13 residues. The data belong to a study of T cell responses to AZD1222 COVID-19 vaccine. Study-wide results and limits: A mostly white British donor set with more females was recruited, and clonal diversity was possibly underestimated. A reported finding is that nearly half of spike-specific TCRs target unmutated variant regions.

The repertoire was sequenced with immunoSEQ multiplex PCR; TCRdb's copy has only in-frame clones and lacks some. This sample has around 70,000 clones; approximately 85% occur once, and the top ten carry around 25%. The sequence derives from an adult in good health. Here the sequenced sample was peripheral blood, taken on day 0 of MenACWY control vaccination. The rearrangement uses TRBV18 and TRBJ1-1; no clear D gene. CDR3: CASQDRGNTEAFF. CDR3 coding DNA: TGTGCCAGCCAGGACCGGGGAAACACTGAAGCTTTCTTT.